The 12 T cell receptor beta chains given below trace back to one sample, sequenced in a study of blood T cell repertoires in COVID-19. The repertoire was sequenced with immunoSEQ multiplex PCR; TCRdb's copy has only in-frame clones and lacks some. The sample yields 150,000 to 160,000 clones, about 73% seen once. The sample consisted of peripheral blood. These receptors came from an elderly man with acute or convalescent COVID-19.

The chain uses TRBV12-5 and TRBJ2-1; D uncertain. Germline-derived CDR1 and CDR2 are LGHNT and FRNRAP. CDR3 length equals 11 residues. Trimming cost V 7 bases and J 4 bases, with 5 bases left between them. The CDR3 region is CASAVYNEQFF. The DNA of the CDR3 is TGTGCTAGTGCCGTATACAATGAGCAGTTCTTC.

The V and J genes are TRBV6-5 and TRBJ1-2; D possibly corresponds to TRBD1 (6 bases). Trimming pared 2 bases from V and 3 bases from J, leaving 10 bases between. CDR3 length: 14 residues. Germline V CDR1 and CDR2: MNHEY, SVGAGI. The CDR3 sequence is CASSYRKGDYGYTF. The CDR3 DNA reads as TGTGCCAGCAGTTACCGGAAGGGGGACTATGGCTACACCTTC.

This chain links TRBV15 with TRBJ2-5; 9 bases align to TRBD2. The J segment lost 4 bases and the V segment lost 6 bases, leaving 3 bases of the junction unmatched. Looked up from germline, CDR1 is LNHNV and CDR2 is YYDKDF (reference sequence). This CDR3 spans 13 amino acids. The CDR3 spells CATRRRGGETQYF. In DNA form, the CDR3 reads TGTGCCACCAGACGGCGGGGGGGAGAGACCCAGTACTTC. The full variable domain, its missing parts supplied by reference TRBV15 and TRBJ2-5, is DAMVIQNPRYQVTQFGKPVTLSCSQTLNHNVMYWYQQKSSQAPKLLFHYYDKDFNNEADTPDNFQSRRPNTSFCFLDIRSPGLGDTAMYLCATRRRGGETQYFGPGTRLLVL.

This clone came up a few times. J is TRBJ1-2 and V is TRBV5-1; 7 positions agree with TRBD1. V lost 3 bases, J lost 5 bases, and 7 bases stayed unmatched. Per germline, CDR1 SGHRS and CDR2 YFSETQ. This CDR3 is 14 amino acids long. The CDR3 spells CASSWGPGQYGYTF. The CDR3, as DNA: TGCGCCAGCAGCTGGGGTCCGGGACAGTATGGCTACACCTTC. Looking up the rest from reference TRBV5-1 and TRBJ1-2 gives the full variable domain: KAGVTQTPRYLIKTRGQQVTLSCSPISGHRSVSWYQQTPGQGLQFLFEYFSETQRNKGNFPGRFSGRQFSNSRSEMNVSTLELGDSALYLCASSWGPGQYGYTFGSGTRLTVV.

V gene TRBV18 combines with J gene TRBJ1-4; 8 bases agree with TRBD1. Germline trimming cut 4 bases from V and 6 bases from J; bases unmatched to any gene: 7. CDR3 length: 15 amino acids. CDR1 is KGHSH and CDR2 is LQKENI in the germline V gene. CDR3 residues: CASSHGQGSDEKLFF. The DNA for the CDR3 is TGTGCCAGCTCACATGGACAGGGAAGCGATGAAAAACTGTTTTTT. Drawing the rest from reference TRBV18 and TRBJ1-4, the complete variable domain is NAGVMQNPRHLVRRRGQEARLRCSPMKGHSHVYWYRQLPEEGLKFMVYLQKENIIDESGMPKERFSAEFPKEGPSILRIQQVVRGDSAAYFCASSHGQGSDEKLFFGSGTQLSVL.

Only one count was recorded for this clone. The chain is built from TRBV7-6 and TRBJ2-5; 12 nucleotides line up with TRBD2. CDR1 SGHVS and CDR2 FNYEAQ come from the germline V gene. The CDR3 contains 16 residues. J lost 5 bases, V lost 6 bases, and 10 bases had no gene match. In DNA form, the CDR3 reads TGTGCCAGCAGGAAAAGACTAGCGGGGGTCACGGAGACCCAGTACTTC. Translation: CASRKRLAGVTETQYF. The complete variable domain, with remaining parts taken from reference TRBV7-6 and TRBJ2-5, reads GAGVSQSPRYKVTKRGQDVALRCDPISGHVSLYWYRQALGQGPEFLTYFNYEAQQDKSGLPNDRFSAERPEGSISTLTIQRTEQRDSAMYRCASRKRLAGVTETQYFGPGTRLLVL.

This chain uses TRBV6-1 with TRBJ1-4; no firm D call. V was shortened by 1 base and J by 8 bases, with 14 bases between the two germline ends. The germline gives CDR1 MNHNS, CDR2 SASEGT. The CDR3 consists of 15 residues. For the CDR3, the DNA is TGTGCCAGCAGTGAAGTCTGGGCAGTATGGGAAAAACTGTTTTTT. This translates into CASSEVWAVWEKLFF.

This chain joins TRBV6-1 and TRBJ2-1; D gene ambiguous. Germline values: CDR1 MNHNS, CDR2 SASEGT. V gave up 0 bases and J gave up 9 bases, with 9 bases separating them. CDR3 length: 13 amino acids. Written as DNA, the CDR3 is TGTGCCAGCAGTGAAGCGGCGGCAACTGAGCAGTTCTTC. This translates into CASSEAAATEQFF.

The genes are TRBV18 and TRBJ1-4, with unresolved D. V was trimmed by 2 bases and J by 3 bases, leaving 13 bases between them. Looked up from germline, CDR1 is KGHSH and CDR2 is LQKENI. The CDR3 has 16 amino acids. CDR3 sequence (DNA): TGTGCCAGCTCACCATTCCCCCCGGGATCTAATGAAAAACTGTTTTTT. Its protein is CASSPFPPGSNEKLFF.

The chain joins TRBV7-9 to TRBJ2-2; possible D gene TRBD1, 5 bases. V was pared by 5 bases and J by 3 bases, with 10 bases between. The CDR3 spans 14 residues. Germline loops: CDR1 SEHNR, CDR2 FQNEAQ (reference sequence). This chain's CDR3 is CASSPRQHTGELFF. The CDR3 DNA follows: TGTGCCAGCAGCCCCCGACAGCACACCGGGGAGCTGTTTTTT.

The chain carries TRBV5-1 and TRBJ1-1, with 10 bases lining up with TRBD1. The CDR3 totals 16 residues. Trimming cost V 4 bases and J 3 bases; bases outside gene matches: 9. Germline values: CDR1 SGHRS, CDR2 YFSETQ. CDR3 residues: CASSLAGQGLYTEAFF. CDR3 bases: TGCGCCAGCAGCCTGGCGGGACAGGGGCTTTACACTGAAGCTTTCTTT. Filled out from reference TRBV5-1 and TRBJ1-1, the complete variable domain reads KAGVTQTPRYLIKTRGQQVTLSCSPISGHRSVSWYQQTPGQGLQFLFEYFSETQRNKGNFPGRFSGRQFSNSRSEMNVSTLELGDSALYLCASSLAGQGLYTEAFFGQGTRLTVV.

The chain couples TRBV6-5 to TRBJ2-7, with 10 positions matching TRBD1. The CDR3 has 15 residues. The J segment lost 2 bases and the V segment lost 6 bases, leaving 7 bases of the junction unmatched. Germline loops: CDR1 MNHEY, CDR2 SVGAGI. The CDR3 coding sequence is TGTGCCAGCAGATCGACCGGGACAGGGGCCTACGAGCAGTACGTC. Translated: CASRSTGTGAYEQYV.